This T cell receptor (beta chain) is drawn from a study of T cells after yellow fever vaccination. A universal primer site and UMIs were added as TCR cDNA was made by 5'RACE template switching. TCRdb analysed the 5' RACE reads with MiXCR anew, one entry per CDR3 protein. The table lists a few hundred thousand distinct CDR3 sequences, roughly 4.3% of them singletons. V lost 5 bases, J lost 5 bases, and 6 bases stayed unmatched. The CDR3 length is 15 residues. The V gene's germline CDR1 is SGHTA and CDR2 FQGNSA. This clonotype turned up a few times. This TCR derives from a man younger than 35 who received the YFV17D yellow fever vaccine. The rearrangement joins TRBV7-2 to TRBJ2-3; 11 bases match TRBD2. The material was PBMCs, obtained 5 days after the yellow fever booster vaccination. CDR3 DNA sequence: TGTGCCAGCAGCGTCCGACTAGCGGGGCGAGATACGCAGTATTTT. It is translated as CASSVRLAGRDTQYF.